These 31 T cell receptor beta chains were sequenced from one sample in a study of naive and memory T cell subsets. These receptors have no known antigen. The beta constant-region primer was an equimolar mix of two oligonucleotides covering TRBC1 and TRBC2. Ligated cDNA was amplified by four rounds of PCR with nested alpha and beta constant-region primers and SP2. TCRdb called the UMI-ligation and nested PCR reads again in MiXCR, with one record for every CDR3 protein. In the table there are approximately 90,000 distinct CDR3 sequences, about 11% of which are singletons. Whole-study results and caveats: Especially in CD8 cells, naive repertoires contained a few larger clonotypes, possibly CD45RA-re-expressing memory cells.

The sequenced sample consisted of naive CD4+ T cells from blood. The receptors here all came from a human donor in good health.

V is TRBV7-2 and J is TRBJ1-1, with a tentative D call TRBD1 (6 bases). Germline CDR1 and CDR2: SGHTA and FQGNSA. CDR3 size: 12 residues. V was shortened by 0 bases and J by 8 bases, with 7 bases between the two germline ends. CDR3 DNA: TGTGCCAGCAGCTTAGCTGGACAGGAAGCTTTCTTT. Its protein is CASSLAGQEAFF. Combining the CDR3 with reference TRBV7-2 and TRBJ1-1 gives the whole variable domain GAGVSQSPSNKVTEKGKDVELRCDPISGHTALYWYRQSLGQGLEFLIYFQGNSAPDKSGLPSDRFSAERTGGSVSTLTIQRTQQEDSAVYLCASSLAGQEAFFGQGTRLTVV.

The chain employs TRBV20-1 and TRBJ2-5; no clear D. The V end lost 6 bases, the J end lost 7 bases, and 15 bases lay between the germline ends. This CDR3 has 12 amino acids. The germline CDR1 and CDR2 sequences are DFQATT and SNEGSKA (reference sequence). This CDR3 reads CSALNLMPTQYF. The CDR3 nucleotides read TGCAGTGCCCTGAACTTGATGCCGACCCAGTACTTC.

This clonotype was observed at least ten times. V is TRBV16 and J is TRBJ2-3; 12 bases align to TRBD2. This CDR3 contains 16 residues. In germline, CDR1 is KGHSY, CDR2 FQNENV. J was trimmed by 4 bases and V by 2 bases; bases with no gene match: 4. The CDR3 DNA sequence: TGTGCCAGCAGCCAAAGACTAGCGGGAGAAGCAGATACGCAGTATTTT. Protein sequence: CASSQRLAGEADTQYF.

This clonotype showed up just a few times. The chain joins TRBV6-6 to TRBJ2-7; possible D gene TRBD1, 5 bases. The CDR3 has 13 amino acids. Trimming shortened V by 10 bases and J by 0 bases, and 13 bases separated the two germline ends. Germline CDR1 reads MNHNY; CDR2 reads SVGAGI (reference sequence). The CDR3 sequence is CATRARSSYEQYF. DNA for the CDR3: TGTGCCACCAGGGCAAGAAGCTCCTACGAGCAGTACTTC.

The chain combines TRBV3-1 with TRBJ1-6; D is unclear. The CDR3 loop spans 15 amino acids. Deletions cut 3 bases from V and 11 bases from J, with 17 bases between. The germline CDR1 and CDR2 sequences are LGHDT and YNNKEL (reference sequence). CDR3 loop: CASSHGPGGIPPLHF. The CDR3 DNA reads TGTGCCAGCAGCCATGGACCGGGCGGGATTCCACCCCTCCACTTT.

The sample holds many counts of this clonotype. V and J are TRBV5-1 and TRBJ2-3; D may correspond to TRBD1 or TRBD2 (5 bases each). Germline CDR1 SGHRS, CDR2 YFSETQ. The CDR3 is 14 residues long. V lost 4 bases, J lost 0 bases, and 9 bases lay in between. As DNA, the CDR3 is TGCGCCAGCAGCCTGGGGGACAGCACAGATACGCAGTATTTT. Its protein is CASSLGDSTDTQYF.

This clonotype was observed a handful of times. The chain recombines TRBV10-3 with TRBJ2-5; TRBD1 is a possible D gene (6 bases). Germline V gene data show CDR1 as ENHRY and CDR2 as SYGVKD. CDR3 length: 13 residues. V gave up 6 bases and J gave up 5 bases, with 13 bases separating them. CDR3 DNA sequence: TGTGCCATCAGGCAGGGGACGGACGAGACCCAGTACTTC. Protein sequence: CAIRQGTDETQYF.

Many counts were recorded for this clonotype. CDR3 sequence: CSFRGDSAGRQFF. Written as DNA, the CDR3 is TGCAGCTTCCGGGGGGATAGCGCTGGTCGGCAGTTCTTC. This chain links TRBV29-1 with TRBJ2-1; 7 bases are a match to TRBD2. This CDR3 has 13 residues. J lost 12 bases, V lost 8 bases, and 16 bases had no gene match. Germline-derived CDR1 and CDR2 are SQVTM and ANQGSEA.

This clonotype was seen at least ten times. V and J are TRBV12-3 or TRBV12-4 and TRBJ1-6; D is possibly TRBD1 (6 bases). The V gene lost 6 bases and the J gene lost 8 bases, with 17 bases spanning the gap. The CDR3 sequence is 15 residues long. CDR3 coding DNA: TGTGCCAGCAGACAGGGTTCCAAGGGACATTCACCCCTCCACTTT. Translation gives CASRQGSKGHSPLHF.

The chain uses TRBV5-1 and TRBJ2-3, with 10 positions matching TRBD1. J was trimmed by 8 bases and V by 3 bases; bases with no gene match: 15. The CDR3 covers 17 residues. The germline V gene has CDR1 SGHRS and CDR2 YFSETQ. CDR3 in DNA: TGCGCCAGCAGCTCTACCGCAATCGACAGGGGGCCAGGTACGCAGTATTTT. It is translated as CASSSTAIDRGPGTQYF.

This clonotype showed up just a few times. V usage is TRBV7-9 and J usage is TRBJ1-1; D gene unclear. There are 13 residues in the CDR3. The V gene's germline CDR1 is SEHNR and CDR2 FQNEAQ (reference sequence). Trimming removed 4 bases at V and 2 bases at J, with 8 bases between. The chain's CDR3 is CASSYIGNTEAFF. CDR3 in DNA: TGTGCCAGCAGCTACATCGGTAACACTGAAGCTTTCTTT.

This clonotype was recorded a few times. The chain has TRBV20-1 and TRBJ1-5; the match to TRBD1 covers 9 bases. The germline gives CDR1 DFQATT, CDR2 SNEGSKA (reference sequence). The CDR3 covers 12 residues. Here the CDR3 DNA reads TGCACTGAACAGGGGGCAATCCAGCCCCAGCATTTT. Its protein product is CTEQGAIQPQHF.

Written as DNA, the CDR3 is TGTGCCAGCAGCTTATTTCCGGACAGCTCCTTCCACTTT. Protein product: CASSLFPDSSFHF. This sequence joins TRBV7-2 and TRBJ1-6, with TRBD1 as a possible D gene (6 bases). The CDR3 has 13 amino acids. The V end lost 2 bases, the J end lost 17 bases, and 16 bases lay between the germline ends. Germline CDR1 is SGHTA and CDR2 is FQGNSA.

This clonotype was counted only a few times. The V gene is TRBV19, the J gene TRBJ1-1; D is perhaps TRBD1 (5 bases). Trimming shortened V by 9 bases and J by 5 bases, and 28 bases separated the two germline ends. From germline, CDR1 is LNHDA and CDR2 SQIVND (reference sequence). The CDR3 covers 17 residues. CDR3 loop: CASTRGRARTLGTEAFF. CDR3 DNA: TGTGCCAGCACGAGGGGCAGGGCCCGAACTTTAGGTACTGAAGCTTTCTTT.

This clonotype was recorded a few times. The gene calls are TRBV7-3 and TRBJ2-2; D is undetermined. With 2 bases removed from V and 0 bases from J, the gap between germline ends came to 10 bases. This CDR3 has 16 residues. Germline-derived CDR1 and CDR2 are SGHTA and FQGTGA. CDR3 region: CASSLRAPPNTGELFF. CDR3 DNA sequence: TGTGCCAGCAGCTTACGTGCTCCTCCGAACACCGGGGAGCTGTTTTTT. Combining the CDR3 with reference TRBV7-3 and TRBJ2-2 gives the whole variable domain GAGVSQTPSNKVTEKGKYVELRCDPISGHTALYWYRQSLGQGPEFLIYFQGTGAADDSGLPNDRFFAVRPEGSVSTLKIQRTERGDSAVYLCASSLRAPPNTGELFFGEGSRLTVL.

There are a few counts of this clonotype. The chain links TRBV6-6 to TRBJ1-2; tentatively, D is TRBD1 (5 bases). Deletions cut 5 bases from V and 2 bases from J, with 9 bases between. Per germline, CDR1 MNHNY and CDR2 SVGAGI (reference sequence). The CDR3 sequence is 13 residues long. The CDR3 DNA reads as TGTGCCAGCAGTCCGACAGCAAACTATGGCTACACCTTC. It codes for CASSPTANYGYTF.

The CDR3 DNA is TGTGCCAGCAGTTACGAGGGTCTGGGCACCTTC. Translated, it gives CASSYEGLGTF. V is TRBV6-6 and J is TRBJ1-2; D gene uncertain. Germline V gene sequence: CDR1 MNHNY, CDR2 SVGAGI (reference sequence). Trimming cost V 2 bases and J 13 bases, with 11 bases left between them. This CDR3 spans 11 amino acids.

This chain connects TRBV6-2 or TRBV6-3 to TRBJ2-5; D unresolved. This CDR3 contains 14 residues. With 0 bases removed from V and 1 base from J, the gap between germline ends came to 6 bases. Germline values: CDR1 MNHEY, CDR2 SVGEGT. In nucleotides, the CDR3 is TGTGCCAGCAGTTACTCAAGCTCCCAAGAGACCCAGTACTTC. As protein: CASSYSSSQETQYF.

The CDR3: CASSYGQTAISNEQFF. The CDR3 bases are TGTGCCAGCAGTTACGGGCAGACGGCGATAAGTAATGAGCAGTTCTTC. This chain joins TRBV6-6 and TRBJ2-1; D is uncertain. CDR1 and CDR2 (germline): MNHNY, SVGAGI (reference sequence). The CDR3 extends over 16 amino acids. The germline V and J ends were trimmed by 2 bases and 7 bases, with 18 bases remaining between them.

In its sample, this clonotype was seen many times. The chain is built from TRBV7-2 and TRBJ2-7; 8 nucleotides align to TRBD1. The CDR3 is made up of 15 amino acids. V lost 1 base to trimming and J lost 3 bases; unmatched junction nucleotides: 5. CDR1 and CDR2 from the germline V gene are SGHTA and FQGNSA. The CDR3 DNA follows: TGTGCCAGCAGCTTAGGAGGACAGGGAAACTACGAGCAGTACTTC. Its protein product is CASSLGGQGNYEQYF. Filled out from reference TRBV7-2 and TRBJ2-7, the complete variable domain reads GAGVSQSPSNKVTEKGKDVELRCDPISGHTALYWYRQSLGQGLEFLIYFQGNSAPDKSGLPSDRFSAERTGGSVSTLTIQRTQQEDSAVYLCASSLGGQGNYEQYFGPGTRLTVT.

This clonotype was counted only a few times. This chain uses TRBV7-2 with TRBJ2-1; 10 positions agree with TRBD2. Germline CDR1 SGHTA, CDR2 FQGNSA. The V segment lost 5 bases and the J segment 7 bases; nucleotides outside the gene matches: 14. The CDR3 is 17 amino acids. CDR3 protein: CASSPSRLAGVENEQFF. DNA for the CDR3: TGTGCCAGCAGCCCGAGCCGCCTAGCGGGAGTTGAAAATGAGCAGTTCTTC.

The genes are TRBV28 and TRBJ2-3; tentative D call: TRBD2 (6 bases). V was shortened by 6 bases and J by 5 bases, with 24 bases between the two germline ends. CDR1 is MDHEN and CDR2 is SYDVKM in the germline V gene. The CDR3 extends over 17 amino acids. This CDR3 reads CASRSPPGTQRGDTQYF. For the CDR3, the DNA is TGTGCCAGCAGGTCCCCCCCCGGGACTCAAAGGGGAGATACGCAGTATTTT.

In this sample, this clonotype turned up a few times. In DNA, the CDR3 is TGTGCCAGCAGCTTAGTTTCCGGAGGGACTGAAGCTTTCTTT. It translates to CASSLVSGGTEAFF. The rearrangement links TRBV7-2 to TRBJ1-1; D is unresolved. V lost 1 base and J lost 5, with 11 bases in between. The germline gives CDR1 SGHTA, CDR2 FQGNSA. This CDR3 comprises 14 residues.

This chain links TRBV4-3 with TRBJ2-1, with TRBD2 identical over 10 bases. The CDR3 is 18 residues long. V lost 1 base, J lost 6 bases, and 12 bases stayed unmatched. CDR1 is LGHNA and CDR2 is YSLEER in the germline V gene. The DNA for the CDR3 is TGCGCCAGCAGCCAAGTTGCAAGCGGGAGGGCCTCGGGCAATGAGCAGTTCTTC. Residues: CASSQVASGRASGNEQFF.

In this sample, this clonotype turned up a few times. DNA of the CDR3: TGCGCCAGCAGCTTGGTCGCTCATGCTAACTATGGCTACACCTTC. Protein product: CASSLVAHANYGYTF. The chain recombines TRBV5-1 with TRBJ1-2; D remains unclear. The CDR3 contains 15 residues. Per the germline V gene, CDR1 is SGHRS and CDR2 is YFSETQ. Trimming stripped 0 bases from V and 0 bases from J, with 9 bases between.

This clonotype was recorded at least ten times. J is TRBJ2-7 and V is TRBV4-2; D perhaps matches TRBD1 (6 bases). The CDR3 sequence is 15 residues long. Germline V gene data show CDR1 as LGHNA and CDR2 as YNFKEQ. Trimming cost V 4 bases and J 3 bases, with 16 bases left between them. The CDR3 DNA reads TGTGCCAGCAGCCCCCACAGGGCGGGCGACTACGAGCAGTACTTC. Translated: CASSPHRAGDYEQYF.

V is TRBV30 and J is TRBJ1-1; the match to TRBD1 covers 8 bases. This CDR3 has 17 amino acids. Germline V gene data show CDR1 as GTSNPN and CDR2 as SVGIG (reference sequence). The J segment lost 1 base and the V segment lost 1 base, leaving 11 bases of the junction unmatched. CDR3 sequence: CAWSASRTGIPNTEAFF. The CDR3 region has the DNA TGTGCCTGGAGTGCATCCCGGACAGGGATACCGAACACTGAAGCTTTCTTT.

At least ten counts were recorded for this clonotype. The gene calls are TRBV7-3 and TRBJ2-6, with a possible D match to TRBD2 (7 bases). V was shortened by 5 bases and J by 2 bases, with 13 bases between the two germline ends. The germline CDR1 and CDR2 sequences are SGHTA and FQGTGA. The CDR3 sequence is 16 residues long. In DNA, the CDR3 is TGTGCCAGCAGCCCCACAGGGAGGGCTGGGGCCAACGTCCTGACTTTC. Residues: CASSPTGRAGANVLTF.

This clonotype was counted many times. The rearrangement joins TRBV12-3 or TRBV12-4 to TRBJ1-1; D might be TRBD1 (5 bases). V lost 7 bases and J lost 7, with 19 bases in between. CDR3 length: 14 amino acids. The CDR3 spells CASTAGTPIIEAFF. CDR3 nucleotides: TGTGCCAGCACTGCCGGGACGCCGATAATTGAAGCTTTCTTT.

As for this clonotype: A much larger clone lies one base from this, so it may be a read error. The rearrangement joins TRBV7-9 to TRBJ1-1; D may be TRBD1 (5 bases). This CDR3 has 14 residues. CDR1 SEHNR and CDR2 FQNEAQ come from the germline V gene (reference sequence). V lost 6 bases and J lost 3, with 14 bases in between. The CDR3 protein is CASRSATVYTEAFF. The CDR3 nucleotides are TGTGCCAGCAGGTCAGCGACAGTATACACTGAAGCTTTCTTT.

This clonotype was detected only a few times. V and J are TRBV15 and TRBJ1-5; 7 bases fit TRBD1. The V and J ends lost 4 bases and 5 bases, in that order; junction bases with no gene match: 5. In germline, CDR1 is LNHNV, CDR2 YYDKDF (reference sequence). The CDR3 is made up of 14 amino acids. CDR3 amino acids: CATSIQTGYQPQHF. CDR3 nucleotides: TGTGCCACCAGCATCCAGACAGGGTATCAGCCCCAGCATTTT.